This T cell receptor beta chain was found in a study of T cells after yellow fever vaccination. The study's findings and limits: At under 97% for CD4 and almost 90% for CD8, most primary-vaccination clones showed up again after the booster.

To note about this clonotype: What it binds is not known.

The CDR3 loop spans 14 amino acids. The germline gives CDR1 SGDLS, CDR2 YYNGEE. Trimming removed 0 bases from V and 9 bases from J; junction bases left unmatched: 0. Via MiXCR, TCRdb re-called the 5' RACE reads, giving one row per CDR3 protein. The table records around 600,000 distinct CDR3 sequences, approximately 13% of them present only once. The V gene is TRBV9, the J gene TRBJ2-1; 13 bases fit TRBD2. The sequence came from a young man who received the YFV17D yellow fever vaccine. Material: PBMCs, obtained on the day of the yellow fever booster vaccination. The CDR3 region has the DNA TGTGCCAGCAGCGTAGGGACTAGCGGGAGTGAGCAGTTCTTC. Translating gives CASSVGTSGSEQFF. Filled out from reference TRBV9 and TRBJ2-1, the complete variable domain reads DSGVTQTPKHLITATGQRVTLRCSPRSGDLSVYWYQQSLDQGLQFLIQYYNGEERAKGNILERFSAQQFPDLHSELNLSSLELGDSALYFCASSVGTSGSEQFFGPGTRLTVL.